Given below is one T cell receptor (beta chain) in context. As yet, its antigen is unknown. TCRdb's table, derived via immunoSEQ multiplex PCR, lists solely in-frame clones and lacks some. The table lists about 52,000 clones, around 94% of them singletons. The data stem from a study of T cells after posttransplantation cyclophosphamide. Trimming took 2 bases from V and 0 from J, leaving 13 bases between them. The CDR3 runs to 16 residues. The germline CDR1 and CDR2 sequences are MNHEY and SVGAGI. Whole-study results and caveats: Skin or GI-infiltrating T cells shared few TRB sequences with blood. Later blood repertoires were often dominated by clones from the donor CD8+ memory compartment. Recipient CMV seropositivity and CMV reactivation strongly tracked TRB clonality.

Peripheral blood was collected from the related graft donor on the marrow donation day. The sample consisted of PBMCs. The chain is built from TRBV6-5 and TRBJ1-1, with D maybe TRBD1 (5 bases). The TCR originated in a woman aged 30 to 39 in good health and a related stem cell transplant donor. CDR3 sequence (DNA): TGTGCCAGCAGTTACCACCAGGGATTCTTGAACACTGAAGCTTTCTTT. It codes for CASSYHQGFLNTEAFF.